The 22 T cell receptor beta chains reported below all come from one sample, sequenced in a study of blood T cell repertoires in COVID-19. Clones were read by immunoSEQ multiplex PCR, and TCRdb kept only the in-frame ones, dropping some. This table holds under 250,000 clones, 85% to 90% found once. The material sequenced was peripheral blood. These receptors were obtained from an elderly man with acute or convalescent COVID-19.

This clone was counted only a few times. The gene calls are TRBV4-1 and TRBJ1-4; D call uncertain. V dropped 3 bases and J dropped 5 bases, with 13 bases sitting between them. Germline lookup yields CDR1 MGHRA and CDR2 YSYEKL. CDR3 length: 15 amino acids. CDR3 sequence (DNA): TGCGCCAGCAGCCAGCTCGGGATGACAAATGAAAAACTGTTTTTT. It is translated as CASSQLGMTNEKLFF.

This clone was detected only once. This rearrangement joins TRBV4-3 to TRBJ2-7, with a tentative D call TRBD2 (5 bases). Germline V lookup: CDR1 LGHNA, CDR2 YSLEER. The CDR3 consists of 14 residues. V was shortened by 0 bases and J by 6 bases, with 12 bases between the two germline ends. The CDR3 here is CASSQDHARGEQYF. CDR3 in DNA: TGCGCCAGCAGCCAAGATCATGCCCGGGGCGAGCAGTACTTC.

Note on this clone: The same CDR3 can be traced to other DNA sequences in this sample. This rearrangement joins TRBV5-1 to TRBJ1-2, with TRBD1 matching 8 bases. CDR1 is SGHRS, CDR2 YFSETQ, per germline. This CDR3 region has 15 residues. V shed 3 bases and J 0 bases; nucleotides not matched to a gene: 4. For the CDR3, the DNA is TGCGCCAGCAGCTGGGGGGACAGGCCTAACTATGGCTACACCTTC. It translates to CASSWGDRPNYGYTF.

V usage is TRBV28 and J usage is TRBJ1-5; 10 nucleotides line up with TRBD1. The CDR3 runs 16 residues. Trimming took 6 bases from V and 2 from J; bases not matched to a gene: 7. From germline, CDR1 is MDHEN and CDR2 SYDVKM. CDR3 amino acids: CASREGDRGGNQPQHF. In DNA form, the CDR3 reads TGTGCCAGCAGAGAGGGGGACAGGGGCGGCAATCAGCCCCAGCATTTT.

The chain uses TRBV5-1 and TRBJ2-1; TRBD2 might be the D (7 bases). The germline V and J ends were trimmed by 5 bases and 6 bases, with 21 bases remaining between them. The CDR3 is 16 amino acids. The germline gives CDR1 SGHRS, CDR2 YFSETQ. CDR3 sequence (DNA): TGCGCCAGCAGTTCCGTTAAGGTGGGGGGGCTCAATGAGCAGTTCTTC. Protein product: CASSSVKVGGLNEQFF.

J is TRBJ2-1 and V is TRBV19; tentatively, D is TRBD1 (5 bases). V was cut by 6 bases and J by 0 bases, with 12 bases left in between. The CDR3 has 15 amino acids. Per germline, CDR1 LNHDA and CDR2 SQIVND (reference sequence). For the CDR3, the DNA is TGTGCCAGTAGCCCGACAGTCAGCTCCTACAATGAGCAGTTCTTC. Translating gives CASSPTVSSYNEQFF.

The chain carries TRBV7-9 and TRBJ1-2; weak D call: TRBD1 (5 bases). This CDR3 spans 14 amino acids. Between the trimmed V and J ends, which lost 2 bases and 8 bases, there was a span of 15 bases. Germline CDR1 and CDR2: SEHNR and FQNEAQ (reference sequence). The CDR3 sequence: CASSLSREPRGYTF. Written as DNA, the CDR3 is TGTGCCAGCAGCTTATCCAGGGAACCTAGGGGCTACACCTTC.

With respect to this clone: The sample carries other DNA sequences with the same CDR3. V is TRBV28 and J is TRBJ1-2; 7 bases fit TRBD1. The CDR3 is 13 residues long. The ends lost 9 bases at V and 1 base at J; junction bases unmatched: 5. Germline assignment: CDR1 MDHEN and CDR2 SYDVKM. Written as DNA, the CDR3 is TGTGCCAGTACGACAGGGTTTAACTATGGCTACACCTTC. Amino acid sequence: CASTTGFNYGYTF.

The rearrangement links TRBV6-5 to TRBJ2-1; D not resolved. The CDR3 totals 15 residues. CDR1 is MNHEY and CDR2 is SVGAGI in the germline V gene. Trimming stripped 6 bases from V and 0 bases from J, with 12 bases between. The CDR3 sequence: CASSLQPSSYNEQFF. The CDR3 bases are TGTGCCAGCAGCCTACAGCCGAGCTCCTACAATGAGCAGTTCTTC.

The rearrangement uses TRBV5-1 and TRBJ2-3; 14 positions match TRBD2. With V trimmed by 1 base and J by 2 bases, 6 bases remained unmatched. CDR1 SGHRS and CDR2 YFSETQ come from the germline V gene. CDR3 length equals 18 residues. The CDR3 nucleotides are TGCGCCAGCAGCTTGCAGCCGGGACTAGCGGGAGTCACAGATACGCAGTATTTT. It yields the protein CASSLQPGLAGVTDTQYF.

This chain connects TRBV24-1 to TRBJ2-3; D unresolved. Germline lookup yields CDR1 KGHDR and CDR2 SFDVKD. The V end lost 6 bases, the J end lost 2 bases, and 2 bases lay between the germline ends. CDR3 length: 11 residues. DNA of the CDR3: TGTGCCACCAGTCTCACAGATACGCAGTATTTT. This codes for CATSLTDTQYF.

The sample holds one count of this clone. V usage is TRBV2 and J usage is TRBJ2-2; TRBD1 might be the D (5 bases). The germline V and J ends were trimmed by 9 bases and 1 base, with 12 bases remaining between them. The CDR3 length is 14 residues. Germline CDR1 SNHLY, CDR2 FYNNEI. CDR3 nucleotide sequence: TGTGCCAGAAGCCAAAGGGGGAACACCGGGGAGCTGTTTTTT. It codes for CARSQRGNTGELFF.

CDR3 coding DNA: TGCGCCAGCAGCTTGAGGTGGGACAGGGGGCGGGAGCAGTACTTC. It codes for CASSLRWDRGREQYF. This chain connects TRBV5-1 to TRBJ2-7; 12 positions agree with TRBD1. Germline lookup yields CDR1 SGHRS and CDR2 YFSETQ. The CDR3 runs to 15 residues. V shed 1 base and J 7 bases; nucleotides not matched to a gene: 6.

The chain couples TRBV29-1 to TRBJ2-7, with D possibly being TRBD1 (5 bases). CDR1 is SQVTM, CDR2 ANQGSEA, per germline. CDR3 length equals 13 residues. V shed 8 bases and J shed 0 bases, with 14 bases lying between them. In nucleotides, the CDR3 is TGCAGCTTCCAAAACAGGAACTCCTACGAGCAGTACTTC. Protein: CSFQNRNSYEQYF.

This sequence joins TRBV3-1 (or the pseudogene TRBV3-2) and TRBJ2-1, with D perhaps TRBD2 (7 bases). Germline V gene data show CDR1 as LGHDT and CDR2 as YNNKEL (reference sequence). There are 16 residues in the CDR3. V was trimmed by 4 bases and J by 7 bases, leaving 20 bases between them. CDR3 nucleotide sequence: TGTGCCAGCAGCCCCAATAGGAGGGGGGGCAGTAATGAGCAGTTCTTC. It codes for CASSPNRRGGSNEQFF.

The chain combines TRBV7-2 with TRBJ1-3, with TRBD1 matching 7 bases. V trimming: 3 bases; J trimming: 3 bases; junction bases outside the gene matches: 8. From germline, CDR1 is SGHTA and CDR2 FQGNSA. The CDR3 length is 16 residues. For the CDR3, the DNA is TGTGCCAGCAGCTTCAGAACAGGGGACGGTGGAAACACCATATATTTT. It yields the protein CASSFRTGDGGNTIYF. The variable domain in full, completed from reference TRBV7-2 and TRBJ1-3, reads GAGVSQSPSNKVTEKGKDVELRCDPISGHTALYWYRQSLGQGLEFLIYFQGNSAPDKSGLPSDRFSAERTGGSVSTLTIQRTQQEDSAVYLCASSFRTGDGGNTIYFGEGSWLTVV.

This CDR3 reads CASSWQGENTEAFF. The CDR3 coding sequence is TGCGCCAGCAGCTGGCAGGGGGAGAACACTGAAGCTTTCTTT. V and J are TRBV5-1 and TRBJ1-1; 7 bases fit TRBD1. Germline values: CDR1 SGHRS, CDR2 YFSETQ. This CDR3 contains 14 residues. The V gene end was trimmed by 3 bases and the J gene end by 1 base; junction bases not matched to a gene: 3. Full variable domain (outside the CDR3, taken from reference TRBV5-1 and TRBJ1-1): KAGVTQTPRYLIKTRGQQVTLSCSPISGHRSVSWYQQTPGQGLQFLFEYFSETQRNKGNFPGRFSGRQFSNSRSEMNVSTLELGDSALYLCASSWQGENTEAFFGQGTRLTVV.

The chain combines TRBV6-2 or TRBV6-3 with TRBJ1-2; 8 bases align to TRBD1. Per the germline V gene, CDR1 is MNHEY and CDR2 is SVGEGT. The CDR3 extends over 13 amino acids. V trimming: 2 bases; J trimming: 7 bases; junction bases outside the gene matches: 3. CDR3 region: CASSYPTGAGYTF. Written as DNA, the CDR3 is TGTGCCAGCAGTTACCCGACAGGGGCTGGCTACACCTTC.

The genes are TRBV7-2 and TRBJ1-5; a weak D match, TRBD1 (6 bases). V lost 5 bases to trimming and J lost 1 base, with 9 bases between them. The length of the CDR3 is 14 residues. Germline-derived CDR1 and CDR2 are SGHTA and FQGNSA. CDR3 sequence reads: CASSLQGSNQPQHF. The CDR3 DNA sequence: TGTGCCAGCAGCCTCCAGGGGAGCAATCAGCCCCAGCATTTT.

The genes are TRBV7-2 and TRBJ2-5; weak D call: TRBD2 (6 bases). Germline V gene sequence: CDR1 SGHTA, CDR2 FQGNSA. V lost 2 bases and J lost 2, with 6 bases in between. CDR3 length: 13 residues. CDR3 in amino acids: CASSLSGQETQYF. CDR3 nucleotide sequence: TGTGCCAGCAGCTTAAGCGGGCAAGAGACCCAGTACTTC.

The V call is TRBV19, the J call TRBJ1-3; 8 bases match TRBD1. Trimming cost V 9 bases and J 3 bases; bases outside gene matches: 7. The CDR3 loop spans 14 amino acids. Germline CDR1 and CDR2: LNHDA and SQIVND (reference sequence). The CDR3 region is CASRQGQGGNTIYF. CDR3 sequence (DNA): TGTGCCAGCCGACAGGGGCAAGGTGGAAACACCATATATTTT.

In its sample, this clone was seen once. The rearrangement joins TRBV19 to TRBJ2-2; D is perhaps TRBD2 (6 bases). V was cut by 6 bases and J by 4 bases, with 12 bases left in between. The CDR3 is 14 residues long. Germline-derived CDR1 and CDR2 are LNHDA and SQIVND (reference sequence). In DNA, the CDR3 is TGTGCCAGTAGCTCCCAGGGAGGCACCGGGGAGCTGTTTTTT. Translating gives CASSSQGGTGELFF.